This TCR beta chain was documented in a study of blood T cell repertoires in COVID-19. This clone was observed once. V dropped 1 base and J dropped 9; count of bases not matched to a gene: 8. The CDR3 loop spans 15 amino acids. Germline-derived CDR1 and CDR2 are LNHDA and SQIVND (reference sequence). The method was immunoSEQ multiplex PCR; TCRdb's version includes in-frame clones alone and lacks a portion of them. The data hold about 260,000 clones, with 75% to 90% observed a single time. This clonotype was obtained from a woman aged 18-35 years who had recovered from COVID-19. Sequencing was done on a sample of PBMCs or T cells enriched from blood (not recorded which). The rearrangement uses TRBV19 and TRBJ2-1; TRBD1 matches 8 bases. CDR3 protein: CASSIGGTGIIEQFF. In DNA, the CDR3 is TGTGCCAGTAGTATAGGAGGGACAGGAATTATTGAGCAGTTCTTC. The entire variable domain, with the rest obtained from reference TRBV19 and TRBJ2-1, is as follows: DGGITQSPKYLFRKEGQNVTLSCEQNLNHDAMYWYRQDPGQGLRLIYYSQIVNDFQKGDIAEGYSVSREKKESFPLTVTSAQKNPTAFYLCASSIGGTGIIEQFFGPGTRLTVL.